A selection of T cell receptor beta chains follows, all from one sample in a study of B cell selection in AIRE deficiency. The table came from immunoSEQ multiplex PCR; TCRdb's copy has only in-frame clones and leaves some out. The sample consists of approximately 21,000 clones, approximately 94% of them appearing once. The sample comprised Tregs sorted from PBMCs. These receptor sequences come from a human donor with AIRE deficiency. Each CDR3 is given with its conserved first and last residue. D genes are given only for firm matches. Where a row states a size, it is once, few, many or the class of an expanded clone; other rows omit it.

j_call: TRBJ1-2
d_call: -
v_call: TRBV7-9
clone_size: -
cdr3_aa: CASSLAGYGYTF
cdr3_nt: TGTGCCAGCAGCTTGGCAGGATATGGCTACACCTTC

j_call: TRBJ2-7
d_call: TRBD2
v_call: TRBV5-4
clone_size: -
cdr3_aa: CASSWGTSGSVYEQYF
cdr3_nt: TGTGCCAGCAGCTGGGGGACTAGCGGGAGTGTCTACGAGCAGTACTTC

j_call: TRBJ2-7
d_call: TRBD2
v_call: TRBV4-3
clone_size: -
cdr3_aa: CASSQDPTSGFYEQYF
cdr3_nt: TGCGCCAGCAGCCAAGATCCGACTAGCGGGTTCTACGAGCAGTACTTC

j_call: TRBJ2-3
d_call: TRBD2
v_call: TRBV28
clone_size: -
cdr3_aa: CASSFPGLAGGADTQYF
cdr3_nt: TGTGCCAGCAGTTTCCCCGGACTAGCGGGAGGGGCAGATACGCAGTATTTT

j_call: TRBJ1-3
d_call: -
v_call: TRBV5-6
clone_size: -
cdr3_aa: CASSLPGANTIYF
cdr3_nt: TGTGCCAGCAGCCTCCCAGGGGCTAACACCATATATTTT

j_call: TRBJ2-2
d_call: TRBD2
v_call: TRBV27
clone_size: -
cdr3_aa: CASSFFPSGRAGELFF
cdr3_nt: TGTGCCAGCAGTTTCTTCCCCAGCGGGAGAGCCGGGGAGCTGTTTTTT

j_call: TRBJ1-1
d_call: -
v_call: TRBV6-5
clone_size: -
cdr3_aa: CASSRTDLMNTEAFF
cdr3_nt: TGTGCCAGCAGTAGGACAGACCTTATGAACACTGAAGCTTTCTTT

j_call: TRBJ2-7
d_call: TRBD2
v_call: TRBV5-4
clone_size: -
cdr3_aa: CASRRGLADSYEQYF
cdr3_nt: TGTGCCAGCAGGAGAGGACTAGCCGACTCCTACGAGCAGTACTTC

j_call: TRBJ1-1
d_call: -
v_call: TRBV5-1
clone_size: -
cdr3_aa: CASSSGVGITEAFF
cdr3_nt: TGCGCCAGCAGCTCCGGGGTAGGGATCACTGAAGCTTTCTTT

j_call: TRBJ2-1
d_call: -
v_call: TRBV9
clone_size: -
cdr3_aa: CASSVESAYNEQFF
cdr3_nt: TGTGCCAGCAGCGTAGAATCAGCCTACAATGAGCAGTTCTTC

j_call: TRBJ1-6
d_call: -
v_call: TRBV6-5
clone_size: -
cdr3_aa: CASSYAGINSPLHF
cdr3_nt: TGTGCCAGCAGTTACGCAGGGATTAATTCACCCCTCCACTTT

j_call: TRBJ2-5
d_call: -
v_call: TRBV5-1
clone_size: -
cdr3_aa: CASSLGQDGGAQYF
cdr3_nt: TGCGCCAGCAGCTTGGGCCAGGACGGAGGGGCCCAGTACTTC

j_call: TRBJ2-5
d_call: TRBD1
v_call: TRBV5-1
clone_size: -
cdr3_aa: CASSLAGTVIGETQYF
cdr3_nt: TGCGCCAGCAGTTTAGCTGGGACAGTTATCGGGGAGACCCAGTACTTC

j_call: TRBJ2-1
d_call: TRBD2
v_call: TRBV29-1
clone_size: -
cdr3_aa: CSVYRLWGRGLDNEQFF
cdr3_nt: TGCAGCGTTTACAGACTATGGGGGAGGGGTCTGGATAATGAGCAGTTCTTC

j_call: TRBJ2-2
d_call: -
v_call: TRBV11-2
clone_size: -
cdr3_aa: CASSLVRQGSSGELFF
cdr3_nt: TGTGCCAGCAGCTTAGTGAGGCAGGGTAGTAGCGGGGAGCTGTTTTTT

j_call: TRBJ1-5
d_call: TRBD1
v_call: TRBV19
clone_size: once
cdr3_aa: CASQPWTGSNQPQHF
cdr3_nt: TGTGCCAGTCAGCCTTGGACAGGGAGCAATCAGCCCCAGCATTTT

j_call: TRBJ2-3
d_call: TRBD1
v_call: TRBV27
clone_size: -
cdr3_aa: CASSPYLGQALRLVDTQYF
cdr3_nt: TGTGCCAGCAGTCCTTACCTTGGACAGGCGCTCCGTTTAGTGGATACGCAGTATTTT

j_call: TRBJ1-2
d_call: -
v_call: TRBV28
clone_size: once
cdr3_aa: CASSFQGSNYGYTF
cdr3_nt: TGTGCCAGCAGTTTTCAGGGGAGCAACTATGGCTACACCTTC

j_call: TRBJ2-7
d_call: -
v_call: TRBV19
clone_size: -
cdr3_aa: CASSIARGAYEQYF
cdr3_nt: TGTGCCAGTAGTATAGCTAGGGGGGCGTACGAGCAGTACTTC

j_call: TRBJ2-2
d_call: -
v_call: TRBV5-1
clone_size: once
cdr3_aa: CASSLDWGSRNTGELFF
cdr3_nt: TGCGCCAGCAGCTTGGATTGGGGGAGCAGGAACACCGGGGAGCTGTTTTTT

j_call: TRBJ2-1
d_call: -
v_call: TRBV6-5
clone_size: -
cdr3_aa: CASSYGGLTNEQFF
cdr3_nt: TGTGCCAGCAGTTACGGTGGACTAACAAATGAGCAGTTCTTC

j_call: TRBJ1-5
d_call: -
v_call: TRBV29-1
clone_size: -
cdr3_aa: CSAATGPKQPQHF
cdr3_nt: TGCAGCGCTGCAACAGGGCCGAAACAGCCCCAGCATTTT

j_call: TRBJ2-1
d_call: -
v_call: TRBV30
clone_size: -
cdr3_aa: CAWSVYNEQFF
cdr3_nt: TGTGCCTGGAGTGTCTACAATGAGCAGTTCTTC

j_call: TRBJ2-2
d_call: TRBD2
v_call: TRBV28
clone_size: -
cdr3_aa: CASSPRTSGMNTGELFF
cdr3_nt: TGTGCCAGCAGTCCCCGGACTAGCGGGATGAACACCGGGGAGCTGTTTTTT

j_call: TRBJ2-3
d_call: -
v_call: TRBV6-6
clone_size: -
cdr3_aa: CASRQGADTQYF
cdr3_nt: TGTGCCAGCAGACAGGGTGCAGATACGCAGTATTTT

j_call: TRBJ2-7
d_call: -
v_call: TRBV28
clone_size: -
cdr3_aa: CASSQTPAYEQYF
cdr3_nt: TGTGCCAGCAGTCAGACCCCAGCCTACGAGCAGTACTTC

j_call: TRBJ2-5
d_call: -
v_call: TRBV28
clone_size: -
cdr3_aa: CASSLSAGSRETQYF
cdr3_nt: TGTGCCAGCAGTTTATCGGCAGGGTCGAGGGAGACCCAGTACTTC

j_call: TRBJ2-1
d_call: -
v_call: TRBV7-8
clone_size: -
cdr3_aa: CASSFDSYNEQFF
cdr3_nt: TGTGCCAGCAGCTTTGACTCCTACAATGAGCAGTTCTTC

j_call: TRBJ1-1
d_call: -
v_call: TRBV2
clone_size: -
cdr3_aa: CASSDSYKAAFF
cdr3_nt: TGTGCCAGCAGTGATTCTTACAAGGCAGCTTTCTTT